This T cell receptor (beta chain) was found in a study of shared T cell receptors in the human thymus. Clones were sequenced by immunoSEQ multiplex PCR, and TCRdb holds only the in-frame ones, with some missing. The top ten hold roughly 0.0089% of the sample, which has some 660,000 clones, more than 75% seen once. CDR3 size: 17 residues. Between the trimmed V and J ends, which lost 5 bases and 6 bases, there was a span of 20 bases. The V gene's germline CDR1 is MGHDK and CDR2 SYGVNS. In addition, the sample was reused for a study of human thymus T cells. As that report states: Donors consisted of healthy Finnish infants (having corrective surgery for congenital heart defects). The thymus was resected at corrective cardiac surgery. Blood and thymic repertoires both appeared biased in V and J gene usage. As related research reported, thymic repertoires overlapped highly among unrelated individuals.

The genes are TRBV25-1 and TRBJ1-6; D may be TRBD1 (5 bases). This TCR was sampled from a boy in the first two years of life with a congenital heart defect. The source material was thymocytes. The CDR3 is CASSSFREGRFNSPLHF. The CDR3 DNA reads as TGTGCCAGCAGTTCGTTCAGGGAGGGTCGATTTAATTCACCCCTCCACTTT.